This is a list of T cell receptor beta chains from one sample in a study of beta chain features in type 1 diabetes. Produced via immunoSEQ multiplex PCR; TCRdb's table is partial and in-frame only. The sample includes some 330,000 clones, about 12% of them seen just once. The source material was naive CD4+ T cells from blood. The receptors derive from a woman younger than 30 with type 1 diabetes. Both conserved end residues are part of each CDR3. D genes are given only for firm matches. Size is omitted from some rows. Given values are once, few, many or a class for expanded clones.

abundance	v_gene	j_gene	d_gene	CDR3aa	CDR3nt
few	TRBV5-4	TRBJ1-1	-	CASSGGTFAHTEAFF	TGTGCCAGCAGCGGGGGGACGTTCGCCCACACTGAAGCTTTCTTT
-	TRBV30	TRBJ1-5	-	CAWSVGQLSNQPQHF	TGTGCCTGGAGTGTGGGGCAGCTAAGCAATCAGCCCCAGCATTTT
-	TRBV7-9	TRBJ2-5	TRBD1	CASSLGRAGTGWLETQYF	TGTGCCAGCAGCTTAGGTCGAGCCGGGACAGGGTGGTTGGAGACCCAGTACTTC
-	TRBV28	TRBJ2-2	-	CASSLLEGIAGELFF	TGTGCCAGCAGTTTGTTGGAGGGGATCGCCGGGGAGCTGTTTTTT
once	TRBV28	TRBJ2-7	TRBD1	CATWDRVVGEQYF	TGTGCCACCTGGGACAGGGTCGTTGGCGAGCAGTACTTC
-	TRBV6-5	TRBJ2-5	TRBD2	CASRPTRGNQATQYF	TGTGCCAGCAGGCCAACGCGGGGGAATCAAGCGACCCAGTACTTC
few	TRBV4-3	TRBJ2-7	-	CASSQIGLISYEQYF	TGCGCCAGCAGCCAAATCGGACTTATCTCCTACGAGCAGTACTTC
few	TRBV4-2	TRBJ2-7	TRBD2	CASSHLGLADRSYEQYF	TGTGCCAGCAGCCACCTGGGACTAGCGGACCGCTCCTACGAGCAGTACTTC
-	TRBV6-6	TRBJ2-7	-	CASSPGTYEQYF	TGTGCCAGCAGCCCAGGTACCTACGAGCAGTACTTC
few	TRBV5-4	TRBJ2-1	TRBD2	CASSFTSGVYNEQFF	TGTGCCAGCAGCTTCACTAGCGGGGTTTACAATGAGCAGTTCTTC
-	TRBV19	TRBJ1-1	-	CASSTPGRTEAFF	TGTGCCAGTAGTACCCCTGGTCGGACAGAAGCTTTCTTT
once	TRBV5-1	TRBJ2-3	TRBD2	CASSLAALAGSDTQYF	TGCGCCAGCAGCTTGGCCGCACTAGCGGGGTCAGATACGCAGTATTTT
-	TRBV7-9	TRBJ1-5	TRBD1	CASSLGGGTGGQPQHF	TGTGCCAGCAGCTTAGGGGGCGGGACAGGCGGCCAGCCCCAGCATTTT
few	TRBV5-4	TRBJ2-3	TRBD2	CASSQLAGADTQYF	TGCGCCAGCAGCCAACTAGCGGGAGCAGATACGCAGTATTTT
few	TRBV18	TRBJ1-5	TRBD1	CASSPGGGNQPQHF	TGTGCCAGCTCGCCAGGGGGGGGCAATCAGCCCCAGCATTTT
-	TRBV5-5	TRBJ1-5	TRBD1	CASSLDRGTQHF	TGTGCCAGCAGCTTGGACAGGGGGACCCAGCATTTT
few	TRBV15	TRBJ2-2	TRBD2	CATSRASGATGELFF	TGTGCCACCAGCAGAGCTAGCGGGGCCACCGGGGAGCTGTTTTTT
-	TRBV29-1	TRBJ1-1	-	CSVVLQVLNTEAFF	TGCAGCGTTGTCCTACAGGTTTTAAACACTGAAGCTTTCTTT
-	TRBV27	TRBJ2-7	TRBD1	CASSVQGGEYEQYF	TGTGCCAGCAGTGTACAGGGGGGAGAATACGAGCAGTACTTC
few	TRBV9	TRBJ2-5	-	CASSVGLERALKTQYF	TGTGCCAGCAGCGTAGGACTAGAGCGGGCATTAAAGACCCAGTACTTC
-	TRBV7-9	TRBJ2-7	-	CASSLGQGWYEQYF	TGTGCCAGCAGCTTAGGGCAGGGCTGGTACGAGCAGTACTTC
-	TRBV5-1	TRBJ2-1	-	CASSGAGTGNEQFF	TGCGCCAGCAGCGGGGCGGGGACGGGGAATGAGCAGTTCTTC
few	TRBV7-6	TRBJ2-2	-	CASSLSDTLRAGELFF	TGTGCCAGCAGCTTATCGGACACGTTAAGGGCCGGGGAGCTGTTTTTT
few	TRBV23-1	TRBJ2-7	-	CASSQQYEQYF	TGCGCCAGCAGTCAACAATACGAGCAGTACTTC
-	TRBV15	TRBJ2-1	-	CATSRGGNSYNEQFF	TGTGCCACCAGCAGAGGCGGAAACTCCTACAATGAGCAGTTCTTC
-	TRBV11-3	TRBJ2-1	-	CASSQNRNEQFF	TGTGCCAGCAGCCAGAACAGGAATGAGCAGTTCTTC
few	TRBV7-2	TRBJ2-1	-	CASSPLPGEQFF	TGTGCCAGCAGCCCGCTCCCCGGTGAGCAGTTCTTC
few	TRBV29-1	TRBJ2-7	-	CSVQTGLTYEQYF	TGCAGCGTGCAGACAGGACTTACCTACGAGCAGTACTTC
-	TRBV7-9	TRBJ1-5	-	CASSRSGVNMEPQHF	TGTGCCAGCAGCCGATCAGGGGTTAATATGGAGCCCCAGCATTTT
-	TRBV9	TRBJ1-4	-	CASSQGRVNEKLFF	TGTGCCAGCAGCCAGGGGAGGGTGAATGAAAAACTGTTTTTT
-	TRBV10-3	TRBJ1-3	-	CAISTSGNTIYF	TGTGCCATCAGCACGAGCGGAAACACCATATATTTT
-	TRBV28	TRBJ2-2	-	CASSLAGTITGELFF	TGTGCCAGCAGTTTAGCGGGGACCATTACCGGGGAGCTGTTTTTT
-	TRBV10-3	TRBJ2-2	TRBD1	CAISPDRAANTGELFF	TGTGCCATCAGTCCGGACAGGGCGGCGAACACCGGGGAGCTGTTTTTT
few	TRBV9	TRBJ2-2	TRBD1	CASSGGQGKVGELFF	TGTGCCAGCAGCGGGGGACAGGGCAAGGTCGGGGAGCTGTTTTTT
few	TRBV11-2	TRBJ1-5	TRBD1	CASSPDRVNQPQHF	TGTGCCAGCAGCCCAGACAGGGTAAATCAGCCCCAGCATTTT
-	TRBV7-2	TRBJ2-1	TRBD1	CASSRPGQGYNEQFF	TGTGCCAGCAGTCGTCCGGGACAGGGCTACAATGAGCAGTTCTTC
-	TRBV10-3	TRBJ2-7	TRBD1	CAIRSTGDEQYF	TGTGCCATCAGATCGACAGGGGACGAGCAGTACTTC
-	TRBV28	TRBJ2-2	TRBD1	CASTPGQGNTGELFF	TGTGCCAGCACTCCGGGACAGGGGAACACCGGGGAGCTGTTTTTT
-	TRBV6-1	TRBJ1-5	-	CASSEISRRQAPSNQPQHF	TGTGCCAGCAGTGAAATATCACGAAGACAGGCCCCTAGCAATCAGCCCCAGCATTTT
few	TRBV28	TRBJ1-2	TRBD1	CASIPTGLTYGYTF	TGTGCCAGCATCCCGACAGGGCTAACGTATGGCTACACCTTC